The 9 T cell receptor beta chains below were found in one sample sequenced in a study of shared clonotypes between healthy human individuals. Profiled with immunoSEQ multiplex PCR; TCRdb holds only in-frame clones, not every one. In the table there are around 700,000 clones, 60% to 80% of which are singletons. Material: memory CD4+ T cells sorted from blood. Regarding subset: CD45RA-negative fraction. These receptors all stem from a woman aged 25 to 39 in good health.

V is TRBV4-1 and J is TRBJ1-4; maybe TRBD1 (6 bases). The germline CDR1 and CDR2 sequences are MGHRA and YSYEKL. The CDR3 extends over 17 amino acids. Trimming shortened V by 4 bases and J by 6 bases, and 21 bases separated the two germline ends. The CDR3 spells CASSRSGTPAGYEKLFF. In nucleotides, the CDR3 is TGCGCCAGCAGCCGCTCGGGGACACCCGCGGGTTATGAAAAACTGTTTTTT.

The chain uses TRBV29-1 and TRBJ2-3, with D possibly being TRBD2 (5 bases). Germline V lookup: CDR1 SQVTM, CDR2 ANQGSEA. The V end was cut by 8 bases, the J end by 5 bases, with 20 bases between. This CDR3 contains 14 residues. The CDR3 DNA reads TGCAGCTCAGTAGATGGGGAGCGAGGAGATACGCAGTATTTT. The encoded protein is CSSVDGERGDTQYF.

CDR3 in amino acids: CACKTSGRSYEQYF. In nucleotides, the CDR3 is TGTGCCTGTAAGACTAGCGGGAGGTCCTACGAGCAGTACTTC. The rearrangement uses TRBV30 and TRBJ2-7; 13 bases match TRBD2. Per the germline V gene, CDR1 is GTSNPN and CDR2 is SVGIG (reference sequence). This CDR3 region has 14 residues. The J segment lost 1 base and the V segment lost 6 bases, leaving 3 bases of the junction unmatched. The whole variable domain, remainder taken from reference TRBV30 and TRBJ2-7, is SQTIHQWPATLVQPVGSPLSLECTVEGTSNPNLYWYRQAAGRGLQLLFYSVGIGQISSEVPQNLSASRPQDRQFILSSKKLLLSDSGFYLCACKTSGRSYEQYFGPGTRLTVT.

The rearrangement joins TRBV19 to TRBJ1-5, with unresolved D. V was shortened by 3 bases and J by 2 bases, with 8 bases between the two germline ends. Per germline, CDR1 LNHDA and CDR2 SQIVND (reference sequence). This CDR3 has 14 residues. This CDR3 reads CASSIRRRNQPQHF. The CDR3 nucleotides read TGTGCCAGTAGTATTCGACGGCGCAATCAGCCCCAGCATTTT.

For this clone: This could be a read error, since a much larger clone is one nucleotide away. This sample includes further DNA sequences coding for the same CDR3. The rearrangement uses TRBV29-1 and TRBJ1-1, with TRBD1 matching 7 bases. CDR1 and CDR2 from the germline V gene are SQVTM and ANQGSEA. The CDR3 is 13 amino acids. CDR3 bases: TGCAGCGTCTACGGGACAGATAACACCGAAGCTTTCTTT. Protein sequence: CSVYGTDNTEAFF.

V is TRBV4-2 and J is TRBJ2-3, with 10 positions matching TRBD2. The CDR3 runs to 16 residues. Per the germline V gene, CDR1 is LGHNA and CDR2 is YNFKEQ. The ends lost 3 bases at V and 4 bases at J; junction bases unmatched: 7. In nucleotides, the CDR3 is TGTGCCAGCAGCCAGGAACTAGCGGGAACGTCAGATACGCAGTATTTT. Translating gives CASSQELAGTSDTQYF.

The chain combines TRBV27 with TRBJ2-1, with 7 bases that match TRBD1. The V segment lost 5 bases and the J segment 5 bases; nucleotides outside the gene matches: 21. From germline, CDR1 is MNHEY and CDR2 SMNVEV (reference sequence). The CDR3 consists of 19 residues. The CDR3 sequence: CASSTLRGGNPLPHNEQFF. The CDR3 DNA follows: TGTGCCAGCAGTACTCTACGAGGGGGCAACCCTCTCCCCCACAATGAGCAGTTCTTC.

V and J are TRBV19 and TRBJ1-1, with D possibly matching TRBD1 (6 bases). From germline, CDR1 is LNHDA and CDR2 SQIVND (reference sequence). The V gene lost 6 bases and the J gene lost 3 bases, with 11 bases spanning the gap. The CDR3 loop spans 13 amino acids. This CDR3 reads CASRIYRDTEAFF. CDR3 nucleotide sequence: TGTGCCAGTAGGATCTACAGGGACACTGAAGCTTTCTTT.

This clone appeared many times. CDR3 coding DNA: TGCGCCAGCAGCCCGTCCGGGGGAAGCTATGGCTACACCTTC. Translation: CASSPSGGSYGYTF. V gene TRBV5-1 combines with J gene TRBJ1-2, with D perhaps matching TRBD1 (5 bases). V was trimmed by 4 bases and J by 4 bases, leaving 14 bases between them. This CDR3 comprises 14 residues. The germline gives CDR1 SGHRS, CDR2 YFSETQ.